This TCR beta chain came from a study of beta chain features in type 1 diabetes. Study background: Cell yields, gender and age were comparable in patients and healthy donors. Sorted cells, some 98,000,000 in number, were examined across all samples. Regarding the study as a whole: Compared to healthy donors, patients appeared to have naive, central memory and Treg TCRB repertoires that were more alike.

Expressed TCRB transcripts were sequenced after all isolated RNA was converted to cDNA. The table came from immunoSEQ multiplex PCR; TCRdb's copy has only in-frame clones and leaves some out. The sample has 330,000 or so clones; 15% to 20% are singletons. Only a few counts were recorded for this clone. Its antigen is undetermined. CDR1 and CDR2 from the germline V gene are LGHNA and YSLEER. This CDR3 is 14 amino acids long. Trimming pared 4 bases from V and 4 bases from J, leaving 13 bases between. The V gene is TRBV4-3, the J gene TRBJ1-1, with D possibly TRBD1 on 5 matching bases. The sequence was collected from a woman under 30 in good health. Sample: naive CD4+ T cells from blood. The CDR3 protein is CASSLLGVGTEAFF. The CDR3 DNA reads as TGCGCCAGCAGCCTCCTAGGGGTGGGCACTGAAGCTTTCTTT.